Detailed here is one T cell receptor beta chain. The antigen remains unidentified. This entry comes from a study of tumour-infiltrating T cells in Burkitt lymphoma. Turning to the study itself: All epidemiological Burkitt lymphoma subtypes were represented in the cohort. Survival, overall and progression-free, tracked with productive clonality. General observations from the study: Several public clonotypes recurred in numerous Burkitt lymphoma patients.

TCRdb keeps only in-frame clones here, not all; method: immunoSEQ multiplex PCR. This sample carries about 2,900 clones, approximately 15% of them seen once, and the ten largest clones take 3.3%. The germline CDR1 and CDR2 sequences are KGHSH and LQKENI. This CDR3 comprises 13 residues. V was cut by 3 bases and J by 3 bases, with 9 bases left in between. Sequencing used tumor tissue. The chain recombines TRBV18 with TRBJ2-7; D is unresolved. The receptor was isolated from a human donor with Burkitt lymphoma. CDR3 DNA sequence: TGTGCCAGCTCACCCTCCTTCCTCTACGAGCAGTACTTC. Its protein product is CASSPSFLYEQYF.